This TCR beta chain was identified in a study of T-cell memory formation after mild COVID-19. Each CDR3 protein gets one entry after TCRdb re-called the 5' RACE reads with MiXCR. The data show under 200,000 distinct CDR3 sequences, 31% seen once. This clonotype has at least ten counts. The germline gives CDR1 SGHVS, CDR2 FQNEAQ. J gave up 0 bases and V 5 bases, and 7 bases lay outside the gene matches. The CDR3 is 16 residues long. Specimen: PBMCs or a T cell subset sorted from them (not recorded which). This clonotype was obtained from an adult woman who had mild COVID-19 (a few samples of this study predate the infection). Cell type and time point are not known. The chain links TRBV7-8 to TRBJ1-5, with 7 bases lining up with TRBD1. The CDR3 region has the DNA TGTGCCAGCAGCGGATACCGGGACAGTAGCAATCAGCCCCAGCATTTT. It encodes CASSGYRDSSNQPQHF.